This T cell receptor beta chain stems from a study of OX40 agonist ivuxolimab in advanced cancers. Study-wide context: The patients received agonistic anti-OX40 (CD134) antibody ivuxolimab. Intravenous ivuxolimab was administered to patients every 2 weeks at 0.01 to 10 mg/kg.

Measured with immunoSEQ multiplex PCR; TCRdb has only the in-frame clones, and not every one. The table lists about 59,000 clones, 84% of them singletons. Germline CDR1 and CDR2: MNHNY and SVGAGI (reference sequence). Trimming removed 7 bases from V and 2 bases from J; junction bases left unmatched: 8. The CDR3 sequence is 15 residues long. The sequence was obtained from an adult with an advanced solid tumor such as melanoma, head and neck, liver or kidney cancer. The sequencing used CD4+ or CD8+ T cells sorted from blood, collected in a trial of the OX40 agonist ivuxolimab. The rearrangement links TRBV6-6 to TRBJ2-1; 7 bases are shared with TRBD2. CDR3 region: CASTLGGMTYNEQFF. In nucleotides, the CDR3 is TGTGCCAGCACCCTCGGGGGGATGACCTACAATGAGCAGTTCTTC.